Each of the 9 T cell receptor beta chains below was sequenced from the same sample in a study of T cell responses to AZD1222 COVID-19 vaccine. TCRdb keeps only in-frame clones here, not all; method: immunoSEQ multiplex PCR. Seen here are around 120,000 clones, approximately 92% observed once, and the top ten hold approximately 8%. This sample comprised peripheral blood, obtained 28 days after the second AZD1222 dose. These receptors were obtained from an adult who received the AZD1222 COVID-19 vaccine.

CDR3 coding DNA: TGTGCCAGCTCACCAGAGGGTTTGATCGGGGAGCTGTTTTTT. Protein: CASSPEGLIGELFF. This sequence joins TRBV18 and TRBJ2-2; perhaps TRBD2 as D (5 bases). The CDR3 is 14 residues long. The germline V gene has CDR1 KGHSH and CDR2 LQKENI. The V and J ends lost 2 bases and 7 bases respectively, with 11 bases between them. The whole variable domain, filled in from reference TRBV18 and TRBJ2-2, reads NAGVMQNPRHLVRRRGQEARLRCSPMKGHSHVYWYRQLPEEGLKFMVYLQKENIIDESGMPKERFSAEFPKEGPSILRIQQVVRGDSAAYFCASSPEGLIGELFFGEGSRLTVL.

The chain joins TRBV7-2 to TRBJ1-1, with D possibly being TRBD1 (5 bases). Per germline, CDR1 SGHTA and CDR2 FQGNSA. Between the trimmed V and J ends, which lost 0 bases and 4 bases, there was a span of 9 bases. CDR3 size: 14 residues. The CDR3 spells CASSLAGVGTEAFF. The CDR3, as DNA: TGTGCCAGCAGCTTAGCAGGGGTTGGCACTGAAGCTTTCTTT.

The V call is TRBV5-1, the J call TRBJ2-2; 8 bases align to TRBD2. Trimming removed 1 base from V and 1 base from J; junction bases left unmatched: 0. Looked up from germline, CDR1 is SGHRS and CDR2 is YFSETQ. This CDR3 comprises 15 residues. CDR3 loop: CASSLSGGNTGELFF. CDR3 DNA: TGCGCCAGCAGCTTGAGCGGGGGGAACACCGGGGAGCTGTTTTTT.

The chain joins TRBV28 to TRBJ2-7; maybe TRBD2 (6 bases). The germline V and J ends were trimmed by 8 bases and 0 bases, with 11 bases remaining between them. CDR1 and CDR2 from the germline V gene are MDHEN and SYDVKM. The CDR3 sequence is 13 residues long. As DNA, the CDR3 is TGTGCCAGCTGCCCTAGCGACTCCTACGAGCAGTACTTC. Residues: CASCPSDSYEQYF. Using reference TRBV28 and TRBJ2-7 for the parts outside the CDR3, the full variable domain is DVKVTQSSRYLVKRTGEKVFLECVQDMDHENMFWYRQDPGLGLRLIYFSYDVKMKEKGDIPEGYSVSREKKERFSLILESASTNQTSMYLCASCPSDSYEQYFGPGTRLTVT.

Note on this clone: One end of the junction does not line up with germline, which may come from a read error. V gene TRBV7-7 combines with J gene TRBJ2-1; possible D gene TRBD1, 6 bases. CDR3 length: 15 residues. CDR1 and CDR2 (germline): SSHAT, FNYEAQ (reference sequence). The chain's CDR3 is CASSRDPGQYNEQFF. CDR3 in DNA: TGTGCTAGCAGCCGTGACCCCGGACAGTACAATGAGCAGTTCTTC.

This chain joins TRBV6-6 and TRBJ1-6, with 7 positions matching TRBD1. This CDR3 comprises 15 residues. Germline assignment: CDR1 MNHNY and CDR2 SVGAGI (reference sequence). The V segment lost 7 bases and the J segment 10 bases; nucleotides outside the gene matches: 13. This chain's CDR3 is CASKQTRGYESPLHF. The DNA of the CDR3 is TGTGCCAGCAAGCAGACCAGGGGGTATGAATCACCCCTCCACTTT.

The table lists this clone with a few counts. V and J are TRBV2 and TRBJ2-5; D is uncertain. Per germline, CDR1 SNHLY and CDR2 FYNNEI. V was shortened by 4 bases and J by 5 bases, with 8 bases between the two germline ends. There are 12 residues in the CDR3. The DNA of the CDR3 is TGTGCCAGCAGTGTCGCAGCTGAGACCCAGTACTTC. It specifies CASSVAAETQYF.

V and J are TRBV28 and TRBJ1-5; possible D gene TRBD1, 5 bases. V was cut by 7 bases and J by 0 bases, with 16 bases left in between. The CDR3 runs 16 residues. CDR1 is MDHEN, CDR2 SYDVKM, per germline. The CDR3 DNA reads as TGTGCCAGCACCCCATGGGGCAGGTCTAGCAATCAGCCCCAGCATTTT. Protein product: CASTPWGRSSNQPQHF.

J is TRBJ1-5 and V is TRBV28; D unclear. The CDR3 is 15 amino acids. V was shortened by 7 bases and J by 3 bases, with 16 bases between the two germline ends. Germline V gene sequence: CDR1 MDHEN, CDR2 SYDVKM. The CDR3, as DNA: TGTGCCAGCACCATCGCTCTCGGTTTCAATCAGCCCCAGCATTTT. Translating it yields CASTIALGFNQPQHF.